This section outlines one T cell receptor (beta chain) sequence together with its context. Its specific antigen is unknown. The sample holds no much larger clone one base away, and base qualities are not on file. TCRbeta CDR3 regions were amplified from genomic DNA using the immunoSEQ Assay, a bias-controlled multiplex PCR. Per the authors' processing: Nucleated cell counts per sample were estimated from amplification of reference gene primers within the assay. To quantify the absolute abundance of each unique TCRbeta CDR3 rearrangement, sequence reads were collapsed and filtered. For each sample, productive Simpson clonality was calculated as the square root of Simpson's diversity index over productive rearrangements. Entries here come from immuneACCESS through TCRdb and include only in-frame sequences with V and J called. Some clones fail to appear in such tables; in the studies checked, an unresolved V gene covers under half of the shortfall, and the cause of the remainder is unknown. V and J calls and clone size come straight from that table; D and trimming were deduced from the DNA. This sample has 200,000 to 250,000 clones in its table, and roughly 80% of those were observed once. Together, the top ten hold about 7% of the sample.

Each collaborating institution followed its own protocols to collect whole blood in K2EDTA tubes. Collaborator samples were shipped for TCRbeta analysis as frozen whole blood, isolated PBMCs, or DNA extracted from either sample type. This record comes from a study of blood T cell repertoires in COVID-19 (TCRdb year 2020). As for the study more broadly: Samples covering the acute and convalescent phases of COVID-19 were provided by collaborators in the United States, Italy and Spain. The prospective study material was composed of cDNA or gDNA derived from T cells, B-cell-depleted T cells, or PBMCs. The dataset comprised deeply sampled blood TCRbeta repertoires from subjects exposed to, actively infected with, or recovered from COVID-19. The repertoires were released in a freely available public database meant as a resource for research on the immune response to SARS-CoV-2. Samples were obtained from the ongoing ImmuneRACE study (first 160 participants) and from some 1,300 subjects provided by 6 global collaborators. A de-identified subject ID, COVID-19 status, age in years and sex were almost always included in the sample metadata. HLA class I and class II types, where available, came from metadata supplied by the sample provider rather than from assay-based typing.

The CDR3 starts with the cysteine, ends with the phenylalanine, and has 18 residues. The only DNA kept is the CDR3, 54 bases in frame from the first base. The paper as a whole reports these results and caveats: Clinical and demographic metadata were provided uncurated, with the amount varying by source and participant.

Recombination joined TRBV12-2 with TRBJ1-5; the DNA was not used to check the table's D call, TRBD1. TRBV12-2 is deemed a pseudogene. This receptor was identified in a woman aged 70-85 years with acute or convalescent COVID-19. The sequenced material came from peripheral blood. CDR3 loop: CASRSSPGQGASNQPQHF. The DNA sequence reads TGTGCAAGTCGCTCTTCTCCGGGACAGGGGGCCAGCAATCAGCCCCAGCATTTT.